The T cell receptor beta chain described here comes from a study of blood T cells in healthy people across ages. Study background: Researchers report that template switching captured about one barcoded beta molecule per two T cells. Findings and caveats of the study: PBMCs were not sorted, which prevented a conclusive comparison of naive versus antigen-experienced cells.

A second about 6 to 12 cycle PCR used barcoded and J-beta primers. TCRdb passed the 5' RACE reads through MiXCR, listing each CDR3 protein once. Of about 680,000 distinct CDR3 sequences listed, 49% are singletons. Regarding this clonotype: What it binds is not known.

The CDR3 totals 13 residues. The ends were cut back, 6 bases at V and 0 bases at J, with 9 bases in the middle. CDR1 and CDR2 (germline): DFQATT, SNEGSKA (reference sequence). The sequencing sample was made of blood. The TCR originated in a woman between 55 and 75 years old in good health. The chain has TRBV20-1 and TRBJ2-1, with D uncertain. This CDR3 reads CSAARISYNEQFF. The CDR3 nucleotides read TGCAGTGCCGCCCGAATCTCCTACAATGAGCAGTTCTTC.